The subject of this entry is one TCR beta chain. Its antigen is not known. PCR used 60 Vbeta primers and 13 Jbeta primers. TCRdb keeps only in-frame clones here, not all; method: immunoSEQ multiplex PCR. The table includes 95,000 to 150,000 clones, 77% detected once. This CDR3 contains 14 residues. Germline values: CDR1 MNHNY, CDR2 SVGAGI (reference sequence). V lost 5 bases and J 10 bases, leaving 18 bases between the germline ends. The data belong to a study of cytomegalovirus exposure and HLA in healthy donors. Study-wide results and limits: Most observed TCR sequences were rare, whereas some public TCRs were detected in many donors.

The receptor was derived from a middle-aged woman in good health and CMV-seropositive. The chain joins TRBV6-6 to TRBJ2-1; D perhaps matches TRBD2 (6 bases). Sample: PBMCs. CDR3 bases: TGTGCCAGCAGTGGAAGGGACTTCCGGGACGAGCAGTTCTTC. As protein: CASSGRDFRDEQFF.